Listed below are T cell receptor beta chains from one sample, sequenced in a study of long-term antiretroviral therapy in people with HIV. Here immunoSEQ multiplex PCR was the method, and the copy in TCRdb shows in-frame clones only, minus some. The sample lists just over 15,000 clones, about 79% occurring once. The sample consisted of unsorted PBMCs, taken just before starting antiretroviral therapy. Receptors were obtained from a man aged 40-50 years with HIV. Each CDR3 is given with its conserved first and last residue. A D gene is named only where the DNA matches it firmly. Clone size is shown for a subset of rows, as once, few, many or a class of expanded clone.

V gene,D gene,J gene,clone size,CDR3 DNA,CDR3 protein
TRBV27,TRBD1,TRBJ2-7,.,TGTGCCAGCAGACAGGGGGGTTCCTACGAGCAGTACTTC,CASRQGGSYEQYF
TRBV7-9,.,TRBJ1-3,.,TGTGCCAGCAGCTTATACGGGACACCCGGCCACACCATATATTTT,CASSLYGTPGHTIYF
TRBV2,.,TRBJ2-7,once,TGTGCCAGCAATGGGAATACGAGGGAGCAGTACTTC,CASNGNTREQYF
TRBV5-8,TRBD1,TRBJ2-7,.,TGTGCCAGCAGCTTGGAATCCGGGACAGGGGTCTACGAGCAGTACTTC,CASSLESGTGVYEQYF
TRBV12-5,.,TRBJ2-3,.,TGTGCTAGTGGTTTGGGACACACAGATACGCAGTATTTT,CASGLGHTDTQYF
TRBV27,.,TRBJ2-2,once,TGTGCCAGCAGTTTATCGATAGGATTCGTCGTGAACACCGGGGAGCTGTTTTTT,CASSLSIGFVVNTGELFF
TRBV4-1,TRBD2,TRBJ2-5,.,TGCGCCAGCAGCTCGCGGGGGGGCCTTGGAGAGACCCAGTACTTC,CASSSRGGLGETQYF
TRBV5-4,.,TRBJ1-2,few,TGTGCCAGCAGCTCGGGTGGGCTGAGCTATGGCTACACCTTC,CASSSGGLSYGYTF
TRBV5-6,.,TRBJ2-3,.,TGTGCCAGCAGCTTGCTTAGCAACACAGATACGCAGTATTTT,CASSLLSNTDTQYF
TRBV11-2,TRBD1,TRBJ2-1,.,TGTGCCAGCAGCTTAGGTTCGGGACAGGGTGGGCTGGAGCAGTTCTTC,CASSLGSGQGGLEQFF
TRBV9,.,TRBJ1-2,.,TGTGCCAGCAGCCCCCAATCGGACATCGGCTACACCTTC,CASSPQSDIGYTF
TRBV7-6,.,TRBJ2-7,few,TGTGCCAGCAGCTTAATAGGAGCCGGGGAGGACGAGCAGTACTTC,CASSLIGAGEDEQYF
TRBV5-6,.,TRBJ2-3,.,TGTGCCAGCAGCTTGGTAGGGGTGGCAGATACGCAGTATTTT,CASSLVGVADTQYF
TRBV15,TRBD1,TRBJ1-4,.,TGTGCCACCAGCAGAGAGAGACAGGGTAGTGAAAAACTGTTTTTT,CATSRERQGSEKLFF
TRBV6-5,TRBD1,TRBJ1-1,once,TGTGCCAGCAGTTCCGGGACAGGACCTGAAGCTTTCTTT,CASSSGTGPEAFF